A single sample gave rise to the 14 T cell receptor beta chains below, sequenced in a study of T cell responses to AZD1222 COVID-19 vaccine. Produced via immunoSEQ multiplex PCR; TCRdb's table is partial and in-frame only. The sample includes about 92,000 clones, around 90% of them seen just once. The specimen comprised peripheral blood, sampled on day 0 of AZD1222 vaccination. These receptors came from an adult in good health.

A note on this clone: In the same sample, other DNA sequences code for this CDR3. The chain links TRBV3-1 (or the pseudogene TRBV3-2) to TRBJ1-1; possible D gene TRBD1, 5 bases. The V end lost 0 bases, the J end lost 4 bases, and 6 bases lay between the germline ends. Germline V gene lookup returns CDR1 LGHDT and CDR2 YNNKEL (reference sequence). The CDR3 runs 13 residues. The CDR3 is CASSQEGRTEAFF. DNA of the CDR3: TGTGCCAGCAGCCAAGAGGGACGCACTGAAGCTTTCTTT.

This clone turned up a few times. The chain has TRBV19 and TRBJ1-5; D not resolved. The CDR3 is made up of 15 amino acids. Trimming shortened V by 2 bases and J by 1 base, and 9 bases separated the two germline ends. Germline V lookup: CDR1 LNHDA, CDR2 SQIVND (reference sequence). DNA of the CDR3: TGTGCCAGTAGTATAAAGGCGGTAAGCAATCAGCCCCAGCATTTT. As protein: CASSIKAVSNQPQHF.

The chain uses TRBV29-1 and TRBJ1-3; the match to TRBD1 covers 8 bases. Germline values: CDR1 SQVTM, CDR2 ANQGSEA. The CDR3 extends over 15 amino acids. After removal of 0 bases from V and 4 bases from J, the junction contained 5 bases not matched to a gene. CDR3 residues: CSVEEITGGGNTIYF. CDR3 nucleotide sequence: TGCAGCGTTGAAGAAATAACAGGGGGAGGAAACACCATATATTTT.

The chain combines TRBV21-1 with TRBJ1-5. TRBV21-1 is described as a pseudogene. The CDR3 is 17 amino acids. CDR3: CASSAQGVLPVRGPQHF. CDR3 nucleotide sequence: TGTGCCAGCAGCGCCCAAGGTGTCTTGCCTGTGAGAGGGCCCCAGCATTTT.

V gene TRBV9 combines with J gene TRBJ2-2; 12 bases line up with TRBD2. CDR1 is SGDLS, CDR2 YYNGEE, per germline. This CDR3 has 16 residues. After removal of 3 bases from V and 3 bases from J, the junction contained 3 bases not matched to a gene. CDR3 bases: TGTGCCAGCAGCGCTAGCGGGGGGGCCTACACCGGGGAGCTGTTTTTT. It translates to CASSASGGAYTGELFF.

The chain uses TRBV15 and TRBJ2-3; D is undetermined. Germline loops: CDR1 LNHNV, CDR2 YYDKDF (reference sequence). This CDR3 spans 14 amino acids. V lost 6 bases, J lost 0 bases, and 10 bases lay in between. Written as DNA, the CDR3 is TGTGCCACCAGTTTGCCAGACAGCACAGATACGCAGTATTTT. It encodes CATSLPDSTDTQYF.

The table lists this clone with a count of one. V is TRBV15 and J is TRBJ1-5; tentatively, D is TRBD1 (6 bases). The germline V gene encodes CDR1 LNHNV and CDR2 YYDKDF (reference sequence). The CDR3 totals 15 residues. V was cut by 4 bases and J by 3 bases, with 13 bases left in between. The CDR3 reads CATSTGAGNNQPQHF. The CDR3 nucleotides are TGTGCCACCAGCACAGGGGCTGGTAACAATCAGCCCCAGCATTTT.

The J gene is TRBJ2-6, the V gene TRBV19, with D possibly matching TRBD2 (5 bases). Germline V gene data show CDR1 as LNHDA and CDR2 as SQIVND (reference sequence). The CDR3 covers 15 residues. V was cut by 2 bases and J by 1 base, with 6 bases left in between. The CDR3 loop is CASSIRGSGANVLTF. The CDR3 DNA reads TGTGCCAGTAGTATACGGGGATCTGGGGCCAACGTCCTGACTTTC.

This clone was observed a single time. This chain links TRBV28 with TRBJ2-3, with D unclear. Germline CDR1 is MDHEN and CDR2 is SYDVKM. This CDR3 comprises 13 residues. V lost 4 bases and J 8 bases, leaving 13 bases between the germline ends. CDR3 in amino acids: CASSSPTLGTQYF. The CDR3 DNA follows: TGTGCCAGCAGTTCCCCGACCCTGGGTACGCAGTATTTT.

V gene TRBV4-2 combines with J gene TRBJ1-2, with D tentatively TRBD1 (5 bases). The CDR3 is 14 residues long. Germline-derived CDR1 and CDR2 are LGHNA and YNFKEQ. V lost 0 bases, J lost 8 bases, and 13 bases lay in between. CDR3 DNA: TGTGCCAGCAGCCAAGATCAGGGCGCTAGGGGCTACACCTTC. Amino acid sequence: CASSQDQGARGYTF.

This clone turned up a few times. This chain links TRBV11-1 with TRBJ1-4; TRBD1 matches at 7 bases. The CDR3 runs to 15 residues. Losses at the gene ends were 3 bases for V and 0 bases for J; bases not matched to a gene: 1. Germline V lookup: CDR1 SGHAT, CDR2 FQDESV (reference sequence). Here the CDR3 reads CASSLDRSTNEKLFF. The CDR3 coding sequence is TGTGCCAGCAGCTTGGACAGGTCAACTAATGAAAAACTGTTTTTT.

This clone occurred a few times. The chain joins TRBV19 to TRBJ1-5; 8 positions agree with TRBD1. Germline assignment: CDR1 LNHDA and CDR2 SQIVND (reference sequence). The CDR3 has 16 residues. V shed 9 bases and J 0 bases; nucleotides not matched to a gene: 10. CDR3 nucleotides: TGTGCCAGCAGGACAGGGAGAACTTATAGCAATCAGCCCCAGCATTTT. This translates into CASRTGRTYSNQPQHF.

The chain couples TRBV2 to TRBJ1-2; D unresolved. The CDR3 has 10 residues. CDR1 and CDR2 from the germline V gene are SNHLY and FYNNEI. V lost 6 bases to trimming and J lost 4 bases, with 3 bases between them. CDR3 residues: CASRAYGYTF. DNA of the CDR3: TGTGCCAGCAGGGCCTATGGCTACACCTTC.

The chain is built from TRBV5-1 and TRBJ1-2; 7 bases match TRBD1. With 1 base clipped from V and 1 base from J, the junction kept 4 bases outside the gene matches. This CDR3 is 15 amino acids long. Per the germline V gene, CDR1 is SGHRS and CDR2 is YFSETQ. The CDR3 protein is CASSLRGQFNYGYTF. CDR3 sequence (DNA): TGCGCCAGCAGCTTGAGGGGACAGTTTAACTATGGCTACACCTTC.